This TCR beta chain was identified during a study of T cell repertoires in cytomegalovirus infection. Study background: TCR beta signatures that were public indicated CMV infection and matching HLA type.

Concerning this clonotype itself: Its target is not known.

Whole-study findings and limits: HLA-C-restricted, CMV-specific TCR beta clonotypes were dominant ex vivo.

V was trimmed by 2 bases and J by 7 bases, leaving 9 bases between them. The CDR3 spans 12 residues. One entry per CDR3 protein results from TCRdb running MiXCR on the reads. The table lists approximately 500,000 distinct CDR3 sequences, about 11% of them singletons, with 9.5% to 13% in the top ten. Specimen: PBMCs. The receptor was derived from a human donor in good health (CMV status not recorded). Some clones in this sample may be carry-over from other donors' samples. The chain is built from TRBV12-3 or TRBV12-4 and TRBJ2-7; possible D gene TRBD2, 6 bases. The CDR3 sequence is CASSLSGWEQYF. DNA of the CDR3: TGTGCCAGCAGTTTAAGCGGGTGGGAGCAGTACTTC.